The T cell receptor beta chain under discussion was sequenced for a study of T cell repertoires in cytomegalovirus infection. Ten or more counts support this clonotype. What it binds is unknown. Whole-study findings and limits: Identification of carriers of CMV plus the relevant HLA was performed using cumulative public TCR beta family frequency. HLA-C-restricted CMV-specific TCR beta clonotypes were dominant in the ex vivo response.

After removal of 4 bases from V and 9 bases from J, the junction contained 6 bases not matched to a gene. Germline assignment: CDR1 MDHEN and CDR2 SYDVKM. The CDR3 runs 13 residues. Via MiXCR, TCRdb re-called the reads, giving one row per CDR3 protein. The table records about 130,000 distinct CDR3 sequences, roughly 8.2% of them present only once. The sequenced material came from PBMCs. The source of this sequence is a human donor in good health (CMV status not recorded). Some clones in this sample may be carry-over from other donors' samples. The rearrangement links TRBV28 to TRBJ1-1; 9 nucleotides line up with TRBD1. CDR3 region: CASSSSNRGQAFF. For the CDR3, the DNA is TGTGCCAGCAGTTCCTCAAACAGGGGGCAAGCTTTCTTT. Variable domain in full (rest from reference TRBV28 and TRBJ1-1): DVKVTQSSRYLVKRTGEKVFLECVQDMDHENMFWYRQDPGLGLRLIYFSYDVKMKEKGDIPEGYSVSREKKERFSLILESASTNQTSMYLCASSSSNRGQAFFGQGTRLTVV.